The next 11 T cell receptor beta chains were all read from a single sample in a study of neoadjuvant anti-PD-1 for oral cavity cancer. Measured with immunoSEQ multiplex PCR; TCRdb has only the in-frame clones, and not every one. This sample carries about 39,000 clones, around 79% of them seen once, and the ten largest clones take 4% to 5.5%. Specified time point: after neoadjuvant nivolumab, at surgical resection. Sample: PBMCs, taken after nivolumab (anti-PD-1) treatment. The receptors here all came from a person between 40 and 85 years old with oral cavity squamous cell carcinoma.

The genes are TRBV10-3 and TRBJ1-6; no firm D call. Trimming shortened V by 6 bases and J by 3 bases, and 12 bases separated the two germline ends. This CDR3 region has 15 residues. In germline, CDR1 is ENHRY, CDR2 SYGVKD. The CDR3 sequence: CAISLSDGYNSPLHF. In DNA form, the CDR3 reads TGTGCCATCAGCCTTTCGGACGGCTATAATTCACCCCTCCACTTT.

The rearrangement uses TRBV6-1 and TRBJ1-1, with TRBD1 matching 8 bases. J gave up 5 bases and V 6 bases, and 8 bases lay outside the gene matches. Germline lookup yields CDR1 MNHNS and CDR2 SASEGT. The CDR3 sequence is 14 residues long. The CDR3 reads CASSEQGGTTEAFF. CDR3 in DNA: TGTGCCAGCAGCGAACAGGGGGGAACGACTGAAGCTTTCTTT.

This clone was detected only once. The chain combines TRBV5-4 with TRBJ1-1; D is unresolved. CDR3 length: 12 amino acids. Trimming stripped 2 bases from V and 10 bases from J, with 12 bases between. Per the germline V gene, CDR1 is SGHNT and CDR2 is YYREEE (reference sequence). The CDR3 here is CASSLIKGAAFF. CDR3 nucleotide sequence: TGTGCCAGCAGCTTAATAAAGGGAGCAGCTTTCTTT.

The sample holds one count of this clone. In nucleotides, the CDR3 is TGTGCCTGGAGTGTAAAGGGGGAGGCACCCCTCCACTTT. Translated: CAWSVKGEAPLHF. The rearrangement uses TRBV30 and TRBJ1-6; possibly TRBD1 for D (6 bases). Germline V gene lookup returns CDR1 GTSNPN and CDR2 SVGIG (reference sequence). V shed 0 bases and J shed 11 bases, with 11 bases lying between them. The CDR3 is 13 residues long.

This chain connects TRBV6-5 to TRBJ2-1, with D unresolved. V shed 6 bases and J shed 2 bases, with 14 bases lying between them. CDR1 is MNHEY and CDR2 is SVGAGI in the germline V gene. CDR3 length: 15 amino acids. The CDR3 DNA reads as TGTGCCAGCAGCCCCTTAGCCCTTACCTACAATGAGCAGTTCTTC. Protein product: CASSPLALTYNEQFF.

This rearrangement joins TRBV7-9 to TRBJ2-7, with D possibly matching TRBD1 (6 bases). The CDR3 extends over 16 amino acids. The V gene's germline CDR1 is SEHNR and CDR2 FQNEAQ (reference sequence). Trimming removed 2 bases from V and 2 bases from J, with 16 bases in between. The CDR3 loop reads CASSLLAPGHPYEQYF. Here the CDR3 DNA reads TGTGCCAGCAGCTTACTGGCCCCGGGACATCCCTACGAGCAGTACTTC. The entire variable domain, with the rest obtained from reference TRBV7-9 and TRBJ2-7, is as follows: DTGVSQNPRHKITKRGQNVTFRCDPISEHNRLYWYRQTLGQGPEFLTYFQNEAQLEKSRLLSDRFSAERPKGSFSTLEIQRTEQGDSAMYLCASSLLAPGHPYEQYFGPGTRLTVT.

The V call is TRBV7-8, the J call TRBJ2-6, with unresolved D. Looked up from germline, CDR1 is SGHVS and CDR2 is FQNEAQ. The CDR3 is made up of 15 amino acids. Between the trimmed V and J ends, which lost 3 bases and 2 bases, there was a span of 8 bases. CDR3 nucleotides: TGTGCCAGCAGCTTTTCGGGTACTGGGGCCAACGTCCTGACTTTC. Protein sequence: CASSFSGTGANVLTF.

This clone was seen only a few times. V is TRBV2 and J is TRBJ1-1, with D possibly being TRBD1 (6 bases). V was pared by 8 bases and J by 5 bases, with 15 bases between. From germline, CDR1 is SNHLY and CDR2 FYNNEI. This CDR3 is built from 13 residues. CDR3 in DNA: TGTGCCAGCGGCACAGGGAGAGGGACTGAAGCTTTCTTT. Translation gives CASGTGRGTEAFF.

Only one count was recorded for this clone. The rearrangement joins TRBV6-6 to TRBJ1-6; 7 bases align to TRBD1. Germline CDR1 and CDR2: MNHNY and SVGAGI (reference sequence). With V trimmed by 6 bases and J by 7 bases, 6 bases remained unmatched. The CDR3 totals 14 residues. The CDR3 DNA reads as TGTGCCAGCAGCGACAGGGCGGAAAATTCACCCCTCCACTTT. It yields the protein CASSDRAENSPLHF.

V gene TRBV18 combines with J gene TRBJ1-5; D is unclear. V was cut by 3 bases and J by 4 bases, with 10 bases left in between. The germline V gene encodes CDR1 KGHSH and CDR2 LQKENI. CDR3 length equals 14 residues. The CDR3 spells CASSPDSRNQPQHF. CDR3 coding DNA: TGTGCCAGCTCACCGGACTCCAGGAATCAGCCCCAGCATTTT. Supplemented by reference TRBV18 and TRBJ1-5, the full variable domain reads NAGVMQNPRHLVRRRGQEARLRCSPMKGHSHVYWYRQLPEEGLKFMVYLQKENIIDESGMPKERFSAEFPKEGPSILRIQQVVRGDSAAYFCASSPDSRNQPQHFGDGTRLSIL.

In its sample, this clone was seen a few times. The CDR3 DNA sequence: TGTGCCAGCAGCTTAACGGGGAGCGGGGCCGTTAATGAGCAGTTCTTC. This sequence encodes CASSLTGSGAVNEQFF. This rearrangement joins TRBV7-3 to TRBJ2-1; 7 nucleotides match TRBD2. The germline CDR1 and CDR2 sequences are SGHTA and FQGTGA. The CDR3 is made up of 16 amino acids. After removal of 0 bases from V and 7 bases from J, the junction contained 9 bases not matched to a gene.